This T cell receptor (beta chain) was captured in a study of Ad26.COV2.S vaccination and SARS-CoV-2 variants. Produced via immunoSEQ multiplex PCR; TCRdb's table is partial and in-frame only. The sample has nearly 95,000 clones, more than 65% seen once; the top ten hold about 16%. V was cut by 1 base and J by 6 bases, with 14 bases left in between. Germline CDR1 SGHNT, CDR2 YENEEA. CDR3 size: 15 residues. About this clone: Its antigen remains unknown.

Notes on the study in general: Measures of TCR breadth and depth may have fallen short of total T cell responses. Spike-specific TCR breadth was greater after Ad26.COV2.S than placebo. Comparable non-spike TCR breadth was observed in vaccine and placebo recipients.

The chain employs TRBV11-3 and TRBJ2-3; possible D gene TRBD1, 6 bases. This TCR derives from a human donor who had recovered from COVID-19. The specimen comprised peripheral blood, sampled after recovery from COVID-19. As DNA, the CDR3 is TGTGCCAGCAGCTTAGGGACAGTGGGACCCGATACGCAGTATTTT. Its translation is CASSLGTVGPDTQYF.